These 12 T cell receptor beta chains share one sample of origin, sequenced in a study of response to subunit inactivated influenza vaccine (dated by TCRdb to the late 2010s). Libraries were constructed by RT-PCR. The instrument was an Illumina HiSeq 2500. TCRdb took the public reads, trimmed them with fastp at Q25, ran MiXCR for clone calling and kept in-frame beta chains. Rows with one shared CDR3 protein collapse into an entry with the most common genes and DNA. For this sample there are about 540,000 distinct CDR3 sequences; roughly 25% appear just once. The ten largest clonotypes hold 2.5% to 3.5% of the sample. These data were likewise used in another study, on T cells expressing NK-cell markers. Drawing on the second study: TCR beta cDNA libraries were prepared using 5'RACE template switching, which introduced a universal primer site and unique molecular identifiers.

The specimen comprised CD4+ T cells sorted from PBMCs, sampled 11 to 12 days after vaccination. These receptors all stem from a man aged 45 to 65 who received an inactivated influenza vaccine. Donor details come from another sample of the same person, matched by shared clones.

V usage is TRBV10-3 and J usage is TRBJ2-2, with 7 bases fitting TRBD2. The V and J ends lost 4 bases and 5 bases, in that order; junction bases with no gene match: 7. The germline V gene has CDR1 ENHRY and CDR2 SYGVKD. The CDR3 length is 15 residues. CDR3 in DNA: TGTGCCATCAGTGTGCGGCAGGGAGGGACCGGGGAGCTGTTTTTT. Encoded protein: CAISVRQGGTGELFF.

CDR3 bases: TGTGCCACCAGCCGGGACAGCACCTACGAGCAGTACTTC. Translated, it gives CATSRDSTYEQYF. The V gene is TRBV15, the J gene TRBJ2-7, with 7 positions matching TRBD1. Trimming removed 5 bases from V and 2 bases from J; junction bases left unmatched: 3. CDR3 length: 13 amino acids. Germline-derived CDR1 and CDR2 are LNHNV and YYDKDF (reference sequence).

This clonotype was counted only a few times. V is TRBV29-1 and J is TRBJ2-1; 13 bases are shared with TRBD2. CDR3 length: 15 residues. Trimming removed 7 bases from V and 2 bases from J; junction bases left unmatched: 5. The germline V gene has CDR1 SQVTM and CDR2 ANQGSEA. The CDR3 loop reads CSALTSGGPYNEQFF. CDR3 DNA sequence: TGCAGCGCTCTGACTAGCGGGGGGCCCTACAATGAGCAGTTCTTC.

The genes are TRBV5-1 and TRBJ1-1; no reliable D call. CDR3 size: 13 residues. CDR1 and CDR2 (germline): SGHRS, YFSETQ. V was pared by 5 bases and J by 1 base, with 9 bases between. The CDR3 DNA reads TGCGCCAGCAGTCACAAACAGAACACTGAAGCTTTCTTT. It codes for CASSHKQNTEAFF.

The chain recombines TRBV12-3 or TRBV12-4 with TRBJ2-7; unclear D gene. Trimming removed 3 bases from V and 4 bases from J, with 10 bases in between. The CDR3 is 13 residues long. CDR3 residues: CASSFSKGYEQYF. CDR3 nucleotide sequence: TGTGCCAGCAGTTTCAGCAAGGGATACGAGCAGTACTTC.

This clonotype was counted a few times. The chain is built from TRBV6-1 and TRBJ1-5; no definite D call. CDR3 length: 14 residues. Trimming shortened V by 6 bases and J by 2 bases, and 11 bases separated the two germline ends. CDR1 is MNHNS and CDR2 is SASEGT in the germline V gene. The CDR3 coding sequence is TGTGCCAGCAGGTGGAGTTCTGGCAATCAGCCCCAGCATTTT. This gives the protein CASRWSSGNQPQHF.

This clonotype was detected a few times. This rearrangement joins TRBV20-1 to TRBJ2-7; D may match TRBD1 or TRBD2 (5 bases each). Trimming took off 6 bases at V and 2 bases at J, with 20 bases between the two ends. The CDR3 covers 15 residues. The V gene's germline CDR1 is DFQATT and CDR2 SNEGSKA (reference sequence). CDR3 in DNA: TGCAGTGCGGGAATTATCGGGACCCGGGCCTACGAGCAGTACTTC. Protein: CSAGIIGTRAYEQYF.

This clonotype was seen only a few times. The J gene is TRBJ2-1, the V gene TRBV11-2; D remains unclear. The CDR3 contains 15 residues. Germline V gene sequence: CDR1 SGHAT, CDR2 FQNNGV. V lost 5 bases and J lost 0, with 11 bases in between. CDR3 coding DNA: TGTGCCAGCAGCCGACTTCTCAACTCCTACAATGAGCAGTTCTTC. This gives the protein CASSRLLNSYNEQFF.

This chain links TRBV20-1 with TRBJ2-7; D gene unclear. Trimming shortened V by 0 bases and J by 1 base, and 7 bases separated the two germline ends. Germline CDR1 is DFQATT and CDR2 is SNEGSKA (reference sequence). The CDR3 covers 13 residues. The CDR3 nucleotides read TGCAGTGCTAGAGATCATCGGTCCTACGAGCAGTACTTC. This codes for CSARDHRSYEQYF.

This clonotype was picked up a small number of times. CDR3 loop: CASSLYGRGPEAFF. CDR3 bases: TGTGCCAGCAGCTTATATGGCCGGGGCCCTGAAGCTTTCTTT. V usage is TRBV7-9 and J usage is TRBJ1-1; a weak D match, TRBD1 (5 bases). The CDR3 is 14 amino acids. V lost 2 bases and J lost 6, with 13 bases in between. The V gene's germline CDR1 is SEHNR and CDR2 FQNEAQ (reference sequence).

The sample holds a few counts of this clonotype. CDR3 sequence: CASRPLSGNQPQHF. The CDR3 coding sequence is TGTGCCAGCAGGCCTCTGTCGGGGAATCAGCCCCAGCATTTT. This chain joins TRBV28 and TRBJ1-5; D not certain. CDR3 length: 14 amino acids. Germline CDR1 MDHEN, CDR2 SYDVKM. V shed 6 bases and J shed 4 bases, with 13 bases lying between them.

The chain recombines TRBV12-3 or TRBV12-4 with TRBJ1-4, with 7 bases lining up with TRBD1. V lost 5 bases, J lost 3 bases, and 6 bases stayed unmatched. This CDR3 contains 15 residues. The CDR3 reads CASSDWTGANEKLFF. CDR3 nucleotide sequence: TGTGCCAGCAGTGACTGGACAGGCGCTAATGAAAAACTGTTTTTT.